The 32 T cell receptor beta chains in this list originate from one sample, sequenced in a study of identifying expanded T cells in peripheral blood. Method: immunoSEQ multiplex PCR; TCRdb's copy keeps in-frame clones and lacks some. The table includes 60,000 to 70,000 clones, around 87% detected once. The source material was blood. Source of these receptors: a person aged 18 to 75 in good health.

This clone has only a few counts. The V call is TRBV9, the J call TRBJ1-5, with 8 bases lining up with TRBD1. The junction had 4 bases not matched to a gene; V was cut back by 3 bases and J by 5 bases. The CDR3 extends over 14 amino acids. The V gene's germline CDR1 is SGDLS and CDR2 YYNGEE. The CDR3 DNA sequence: TGTGCCAGCAGCGACGGACAGGGCGATCAGCCCCAGCATTTT. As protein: CASSDGQGDQPQHF.

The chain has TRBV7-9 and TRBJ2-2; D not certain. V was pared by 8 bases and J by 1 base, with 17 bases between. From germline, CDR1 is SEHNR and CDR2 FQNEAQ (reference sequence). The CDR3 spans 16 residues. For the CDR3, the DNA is TGTGCCAGCCGAACAACCCACGCAGGGAACACCGGGGAGCTGTTTTTT. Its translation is CASRTTHAGNTGELFF.

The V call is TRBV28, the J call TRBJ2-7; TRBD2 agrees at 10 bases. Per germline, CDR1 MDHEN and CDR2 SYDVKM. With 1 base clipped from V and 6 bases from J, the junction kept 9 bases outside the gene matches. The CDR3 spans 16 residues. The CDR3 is CASSLLSSGGAGEQYF. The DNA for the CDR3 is TGTGCCAGCAGTTTATTGTCCAGCGGGGGGGCCGGCGAGCAGTACTTC.

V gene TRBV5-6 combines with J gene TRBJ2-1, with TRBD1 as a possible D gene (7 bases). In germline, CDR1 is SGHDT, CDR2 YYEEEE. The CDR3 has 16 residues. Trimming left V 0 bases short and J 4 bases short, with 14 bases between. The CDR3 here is CASSLVNQGGYNEQFF. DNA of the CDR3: TGTGCCAGCAGCTTGGTAAATCAGGGGGGATACAATGAGCAGTTCTTC.

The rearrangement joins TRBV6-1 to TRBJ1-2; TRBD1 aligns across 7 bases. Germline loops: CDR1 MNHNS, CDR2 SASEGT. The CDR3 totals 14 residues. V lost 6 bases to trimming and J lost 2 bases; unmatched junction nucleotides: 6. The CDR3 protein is CASSRQGPNYGYTF. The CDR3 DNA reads TGTGCCAGCAGCAGACAGGGCCCCAACTATGGCTACACCTTC.

CDR3 in amino acids: CASSAEDGGFNEKLFF. CDR3 in DNA: TGTGCCAGCAGCGCAGAGGATGGGGGGTTTAATGAAAAACTGTTTTTT. The chain uses TRBV9 and TRBJ1-4, with D possibly being TRBD1 (5 bases). Per the germline V gene, CDR1 is SGDLS and CDR2 is YYNGEE. This CDR3 is 16 amino acids long. The V end was cut by 3 bases, the J end by 4 bases, with 16 bases between.

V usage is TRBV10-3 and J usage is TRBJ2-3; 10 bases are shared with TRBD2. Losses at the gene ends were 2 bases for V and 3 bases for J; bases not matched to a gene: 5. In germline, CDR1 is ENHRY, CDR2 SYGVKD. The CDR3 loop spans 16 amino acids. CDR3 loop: CAISEGLAGETDTQYF. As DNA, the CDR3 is TGTGCCATCAGTGAGGGCCTAGCGGGGGAAACAGATACGCAGTATTTT.

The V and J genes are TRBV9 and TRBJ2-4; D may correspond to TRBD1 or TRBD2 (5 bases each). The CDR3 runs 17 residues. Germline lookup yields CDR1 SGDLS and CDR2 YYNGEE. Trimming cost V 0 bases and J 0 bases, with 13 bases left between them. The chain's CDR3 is CASSVAVGTGAKNIQYF. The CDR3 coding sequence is TGTGCCAGCAGCGTAGCGGTAGGGACGGGAGCCAAAAACATTCAGTACTTC.

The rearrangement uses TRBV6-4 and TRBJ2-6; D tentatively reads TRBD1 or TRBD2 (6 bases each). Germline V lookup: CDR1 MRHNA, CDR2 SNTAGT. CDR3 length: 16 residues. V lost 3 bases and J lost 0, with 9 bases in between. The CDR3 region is CASSETGASGANVLTF. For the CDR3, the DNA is TGTGCCAGCAGTGAGACGGGGGCCTCTGGGGCCAACGTCCTGACTTTC.

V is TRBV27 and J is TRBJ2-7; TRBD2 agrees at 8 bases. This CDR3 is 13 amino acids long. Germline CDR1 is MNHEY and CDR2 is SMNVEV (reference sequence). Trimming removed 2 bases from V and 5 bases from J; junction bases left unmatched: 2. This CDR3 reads CASSLRGRNEQYF. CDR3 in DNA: TGTGCCAGCAGTTTACGCGGGAGGAACGAGCAGTACTTC.

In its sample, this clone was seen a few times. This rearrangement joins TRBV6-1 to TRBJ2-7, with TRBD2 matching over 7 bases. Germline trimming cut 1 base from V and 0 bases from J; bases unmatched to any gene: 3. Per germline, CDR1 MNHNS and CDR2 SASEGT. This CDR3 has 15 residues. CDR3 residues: CASSEGLADSYEQYF. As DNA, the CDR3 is TGTGCCAGCAGTGAAGGGCTAGCGGACTCCTACGAGCAGTACTTC.

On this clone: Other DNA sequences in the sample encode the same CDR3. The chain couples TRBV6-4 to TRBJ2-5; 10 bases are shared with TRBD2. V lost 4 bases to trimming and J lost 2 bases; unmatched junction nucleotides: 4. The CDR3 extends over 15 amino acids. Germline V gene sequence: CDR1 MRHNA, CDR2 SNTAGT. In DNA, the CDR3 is TGTGCCAGCAGTGCTCTAGCGGGAGAACAAGAGACCCAGTACTTC. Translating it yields CASSALAGEQETQYF.

For the CDR3, the DNA is TGCGCCAGCAGCCGTCCCACAGGGGAAAGCACAGATACGCAGTATTTT. Protein product: CASSRPTGESTDTQYF. The rearrangement links TRBV5-1 to TRBJ2-3; TRBD1 aligns across 7 bases. This CDR3 is 16 amino acids long. V was clipped by 4 bases and J by 0 bases; unmatched bases: 8. Germline loops: CDR1 SGHRS, CDR2 YFSETQ.

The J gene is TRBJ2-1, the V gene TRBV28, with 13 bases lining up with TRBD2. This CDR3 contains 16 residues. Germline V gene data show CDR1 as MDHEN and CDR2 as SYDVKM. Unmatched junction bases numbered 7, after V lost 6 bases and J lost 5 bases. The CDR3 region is CASRGAGTSGNNEQFF. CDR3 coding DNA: TGTGCCAGCAGAGGGGCCGGGACTAGCGGGAACAATGAGCAGTTCTTC.

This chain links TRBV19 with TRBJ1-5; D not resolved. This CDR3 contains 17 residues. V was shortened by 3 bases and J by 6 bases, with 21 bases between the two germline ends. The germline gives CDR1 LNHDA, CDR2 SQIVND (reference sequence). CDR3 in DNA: TGTGCCAGTAGTATTGGGAATTTGGGAGGGCGCGGTCAGCCCCAGCATTTT. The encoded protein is CASSIGNLGGRGQPQHF. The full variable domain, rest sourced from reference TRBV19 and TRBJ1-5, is DGGITQSPKYLFRKEGQNVTLSCEQNLNHDAMYWYRQDPGQGLRLIYYSQIVNDFQKGDIAEGYSVSREKKESFPLTVTSAQKNPTAFYLCASSIGNLGGRGQPQHFGDGTRLSIL.

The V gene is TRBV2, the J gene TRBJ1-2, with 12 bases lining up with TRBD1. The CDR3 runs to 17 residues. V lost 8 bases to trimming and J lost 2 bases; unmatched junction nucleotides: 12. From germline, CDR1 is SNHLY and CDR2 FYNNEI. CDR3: CASDGGQGAIINYGYTF. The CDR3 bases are TGTGCCAGCGACGGGGGACAGGGGGCGATTATCAACTATGGCTACACCTTC.

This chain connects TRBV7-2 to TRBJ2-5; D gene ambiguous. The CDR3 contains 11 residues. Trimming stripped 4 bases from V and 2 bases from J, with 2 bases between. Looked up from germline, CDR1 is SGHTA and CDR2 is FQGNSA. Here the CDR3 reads CASSWQETQYF. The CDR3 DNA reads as TGTGCCAGCAGCTGGCAAGAGACCCAGTACTTC.

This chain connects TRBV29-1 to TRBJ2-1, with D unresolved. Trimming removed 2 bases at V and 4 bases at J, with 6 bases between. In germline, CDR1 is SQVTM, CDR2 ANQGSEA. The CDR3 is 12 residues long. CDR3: CSVERQYNEQFF. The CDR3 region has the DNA TGCAGCGTTGAACGGCAGTACAATGAGCAGTTCTTC.

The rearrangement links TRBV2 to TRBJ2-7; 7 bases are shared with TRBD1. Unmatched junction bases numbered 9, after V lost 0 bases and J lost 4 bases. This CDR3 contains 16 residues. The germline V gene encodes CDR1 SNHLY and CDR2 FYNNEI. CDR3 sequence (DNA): TGTGCCAGCAGTGAAGCCCCCCCCCAGGGGGTTTACGAGCAGTACTTC. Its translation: CASSEAPPQGVYEQYF.

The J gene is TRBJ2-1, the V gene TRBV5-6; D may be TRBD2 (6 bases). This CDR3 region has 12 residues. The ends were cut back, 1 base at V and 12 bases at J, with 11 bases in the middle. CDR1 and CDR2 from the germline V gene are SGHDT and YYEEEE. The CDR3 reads CASSLRREWQFF. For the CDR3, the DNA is TGTGCCAGCAGCTTGCGACGGGAGTGGCAGTTCTTC. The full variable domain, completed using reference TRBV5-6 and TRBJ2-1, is DAGVTQSPTHLIKTRGQQVTLRCSPKSGHDTVSWYQQALGQGPQFIFQYYEEEERQRGNFPDRFSGHQFPNYSSELNVNALLLGDSALYLCASSLRREWQFFGPGTRLTVL.

The CDR3 reads CASSQDTAGTDTQYF. DNA of the CDR3: TGCGCCAGCAGCCAAGACACGGCGGGGACAGATACGCAGTATTTT. The rearrangement joins TRBV4-3 to TRBJ2-3, with D possibly matching TRBD2 (6 bases). The germline gives CDR1 LGHNA, CDR2 YSLEER. Trimming left V 0 bases short and J 3 bases short, with 10 bases between. CDR3 length: 15 amino acids.

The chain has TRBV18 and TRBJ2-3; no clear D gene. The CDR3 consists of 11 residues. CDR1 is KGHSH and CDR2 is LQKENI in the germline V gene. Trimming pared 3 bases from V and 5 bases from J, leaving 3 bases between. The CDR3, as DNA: TGTGCCAGCTCACCGGGAGATACGCAGTATTTT. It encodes CASSPGDTQYF.

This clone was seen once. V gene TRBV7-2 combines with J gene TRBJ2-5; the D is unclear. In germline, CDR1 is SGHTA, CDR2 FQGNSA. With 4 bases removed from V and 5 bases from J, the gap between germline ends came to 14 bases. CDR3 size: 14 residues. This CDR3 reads CASSSPTSEETQYF. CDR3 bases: TGTGCCAGCAGCTCCCCTACCTCGGAGGAGACCCAGTACTTC.

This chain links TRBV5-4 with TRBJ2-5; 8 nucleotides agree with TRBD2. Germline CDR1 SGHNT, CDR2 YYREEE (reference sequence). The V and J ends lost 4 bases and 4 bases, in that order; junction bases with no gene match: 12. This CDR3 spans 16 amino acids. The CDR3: CASSGNLAAGGETQYF. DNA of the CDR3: TGTGCCAGCAGCGGAAATCTAGCGGCGGGGGGAGAGACCCAGTACTTC.

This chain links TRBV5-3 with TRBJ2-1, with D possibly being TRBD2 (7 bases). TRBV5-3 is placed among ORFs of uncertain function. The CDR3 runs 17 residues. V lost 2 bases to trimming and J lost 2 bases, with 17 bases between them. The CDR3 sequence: CARSFGNGGLTYNEQFF. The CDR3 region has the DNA TGTGCCAGAAGCTTTGGAAACGGGGGGCTTACCTACAATGAGCAGTTCTTC.

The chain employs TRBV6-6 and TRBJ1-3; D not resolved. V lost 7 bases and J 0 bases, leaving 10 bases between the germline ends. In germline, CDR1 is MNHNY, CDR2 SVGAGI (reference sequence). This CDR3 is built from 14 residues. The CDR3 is CASTHVNSGNTIYF. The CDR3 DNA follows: TGTGCCAGCACTCATGTGAACTCTGGAAACACCATATATTTT.

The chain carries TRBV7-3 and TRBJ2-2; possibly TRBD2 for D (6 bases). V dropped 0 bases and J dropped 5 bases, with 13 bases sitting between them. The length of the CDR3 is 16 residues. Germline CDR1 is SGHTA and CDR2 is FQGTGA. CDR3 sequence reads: CASSLTGIGGTGELFF. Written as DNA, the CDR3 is TGTGCCAGCAGCTTAACGGGGATTGGAGGGACCGGGGAGCTGTTTTTT.

CDR3 nucleotide sequence: TGTGCCAGCAGCCCGGACAGGGGGAGGAACGAGCAGTACTTC. It specifies CASSPDRGRNEQYF. This rearrangement joins TRBV11-2 to TRBJ2-7; 10 bases map to TRBD1. The germline CDR1 and CDR2 sequences are SGHAT and FQNNGV. J lost 5 bases, V lost 5 bases, and 6 bases had no gene match. The CDR3 spans 14 residues.

The CDR3 spells CASRQVASTGELFF. The CDR3 nucleotides read TGTGCCAGCAGACAGGTAGCCTCCACCGGGGAGCTGTTTTTT. The V and J genes are TRBV5-6 and TRBJ2-2; weak D call: TRBD1 (5 bases). This CDR3 has 14 amino acids. Germline values: CDR1 SGHDT, CDR2 YYEEEE. Trimming stripped 5 bases from V and 4 bases from J, with 12 bases between.

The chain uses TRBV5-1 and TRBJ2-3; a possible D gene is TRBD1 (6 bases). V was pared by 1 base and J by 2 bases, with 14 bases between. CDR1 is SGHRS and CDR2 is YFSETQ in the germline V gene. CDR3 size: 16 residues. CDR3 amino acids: CASSLRPGTHTDTQYF. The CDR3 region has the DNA TGCGCCAGCAGCTTGCGGCCGGGGACACACACAGATACGCAGTATTTT.

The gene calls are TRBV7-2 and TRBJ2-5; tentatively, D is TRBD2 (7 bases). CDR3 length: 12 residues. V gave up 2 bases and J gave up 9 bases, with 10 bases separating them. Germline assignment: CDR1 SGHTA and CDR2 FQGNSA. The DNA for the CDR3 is TGTGCCAGCAGCTTACTAGGGGGGGCCCAGTACTTC. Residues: CASSLLGGAQYF.

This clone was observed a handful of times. The CDR3 DNA sequence: TGCGCCAGCAGCTCGCGGGGAGCGGGACAGGGGGAAACCTACGAGCAGTACTTC. Protein product: CASSSRGAGQGETYEQYF. The rearrangement links TRBV5-1 to TRBJ2-7; 11 bases fit TRBD1. There are 18 residues in the CDR3. Germline CDR1 reads SGHRS; CDR2 reads YFSETQ. The V gene end was trimmed by 3 bases and the J gene end by 2 bases; junction bases not matched to a gene: 13.